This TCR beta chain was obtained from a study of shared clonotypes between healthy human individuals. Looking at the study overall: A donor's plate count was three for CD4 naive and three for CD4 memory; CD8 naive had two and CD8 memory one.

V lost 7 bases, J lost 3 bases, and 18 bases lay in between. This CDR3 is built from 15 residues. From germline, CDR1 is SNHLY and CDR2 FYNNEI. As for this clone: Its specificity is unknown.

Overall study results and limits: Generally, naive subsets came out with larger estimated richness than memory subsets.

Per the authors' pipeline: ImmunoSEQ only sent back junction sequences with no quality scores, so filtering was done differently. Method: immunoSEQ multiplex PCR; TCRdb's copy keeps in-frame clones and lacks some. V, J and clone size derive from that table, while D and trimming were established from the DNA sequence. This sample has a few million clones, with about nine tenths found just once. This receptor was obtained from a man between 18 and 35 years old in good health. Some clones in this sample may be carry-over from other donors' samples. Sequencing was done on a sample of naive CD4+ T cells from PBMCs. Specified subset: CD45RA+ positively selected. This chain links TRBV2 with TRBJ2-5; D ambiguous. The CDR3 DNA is TGTGCCAGCAAATCCCTAGGAGCCCCTAAAGAGACCCAGTACTTC. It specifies CASKSLGAPKETQYF.